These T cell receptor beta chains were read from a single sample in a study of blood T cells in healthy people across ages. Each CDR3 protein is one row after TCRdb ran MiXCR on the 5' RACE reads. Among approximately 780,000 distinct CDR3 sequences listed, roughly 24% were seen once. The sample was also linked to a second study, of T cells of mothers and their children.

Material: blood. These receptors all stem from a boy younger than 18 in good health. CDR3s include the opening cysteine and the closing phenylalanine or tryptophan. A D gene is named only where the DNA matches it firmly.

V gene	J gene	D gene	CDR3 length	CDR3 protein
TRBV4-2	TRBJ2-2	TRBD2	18	CASSQDRWWRGDIGELFF
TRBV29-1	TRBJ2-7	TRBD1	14	CSAQTGGSSYEQYF
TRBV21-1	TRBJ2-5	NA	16	CASSRVGQGTLYEQYF
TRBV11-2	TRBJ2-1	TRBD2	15	CASSSLRGIDNEQFF
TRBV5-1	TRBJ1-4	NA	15	CASSDGTETHEKLFF
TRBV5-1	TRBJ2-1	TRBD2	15	CASSGGGARSDEQFF
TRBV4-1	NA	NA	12	CASSQDYAEQYF
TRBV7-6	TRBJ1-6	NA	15	CASSLKAGRNSPLHF
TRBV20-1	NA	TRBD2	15	CSAPSRGGPTETQYF
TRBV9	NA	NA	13	CASSVGLTNEQFF
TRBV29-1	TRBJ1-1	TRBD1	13	CSVDRGQGSEAFF